The entry below gives a single TCR beta chain sequence along with its context. Profiling relied on immunoSEQ multiplex PCR, and the TCRdb table lists in-frame clones only, not all of them. The sample contains a few hundred thousand clones, roughly 86% of which appear only once. The V gene lost 3 bases and the J gene lost 3 bases, with 9 bases spanning the gap. Per the germline V gene, CDR1 is SGDLS and CDR2 is YYNGEE. CDR3 size: 13 residues. The entry originates in a study of blood T cell repertoires in COVID-19. Followed longitudinally, the Seattle patients had been enrolled during active infection. The gene calls are TRBV9 and TRBJ1-1, with D perhaps matching TRBD1 (5 bases). This receptor was identified in a woman aged 25 to 39 with COVID-19, enrolled during active disease. Sequencing was performed on peripheral blood. As DNA, the CDR3 is TGTGCCAGCAGCGAGGACACCTACACTGAAGCTTTCTTT. Amino acids: CASSEDTYTEAFF.